The 4 T cell receptor beta chains in this list originate from one sample, sequenced in a study of T-cell memory formation after mild COVID-19. TCRdb reanalysed the 5' RACE reads using MiXCR and keeps one entry per CDR3 protein. The sample consists of about 110,000 distinct CDR3 sequences, about 18% of them appearing once. Source material: PBMCs or a T cell subset sorted from them (not recorded which). The receptors were gathered from a man between 18 and 29 years old who had mild COVID-19 (a few samples of this study predate the infection). Cell type and time point are not known.

This clonotype was observed a few times. The chain couples TRBV5-1 to TRBJ2-1; D is ambiguous. The CDR3 is 14 residues long. CDR1 is SGHRS and CDR2 is YFSETQ in the germline V gene. Trimming stripped 10 bases from V and 5 bases from J, with 19 bases between. For the CDR3, the DNA is TGCGCCTGTCGGGTAGGGCTCGGTGACAATGAGCAGTTCTTC. Translating it yields CACRVGLGDNEQFF. The whole variable domain, filled in from reference TRBV5-1 and TRBJ2-1, reads KAGVTQTPRYLIKTRGQQVTLSCSPISGHRSVSWYQQTPGQGLQFLFEYFSETQRNKGNFPGRFSGRQFSNSRSEMNVSTLELGDSALYLCACRVGLGDNEQFFGPGTRLTVL.

This clonotype was seen more than once but under ten times. The chain has TRBV5-1 and TRBJ1-2; 8 bases line up with TRBD1. V trimming: 3 bases; J trimming: 4 bases; junction bases outside the gene matches: 5. CDR1 and CDR2 (germline): SGHRS, YFSETQ. The CDR3 loop spans 14 amino acids. The CDR3: CASSSGTGSYGYTF. The CDR3 bases are TGCGCCAGCAGCTCGGGGACAGGTAGCTATGGCTACACCTTC. The full variable domain, rest sourced from reference TRBV5-1 and TRBJ1-2, is KAGVTQTPRYLIKTRGQQVTLSCSPISGHRSVSWYQQTPGQGLQFLFEYFSETQRNKGNFPGRFSGRQFSNSRSEMNVSTLELGDSALYLCASSSGTGSYGYTFGSGTRLTVV.

The CDR3 DNA is TGCAGTGCCACCCCCGCCGGGCGCGGGGATACGCAGTATTTT. This gives the protein CSATPAGRGDTQYF. This chain links TRBV20-1 with TRBJ2-3, with D perhaps matching TRBD2 (5 bases). Germline V gene data show CDR1 as DFQATT and CDR2 as SNEGSKA (reference sequence). The germline V and J ends were trimmed by 6 bases and 6 bases, with 19 bases remaining between them. The CDR3 is made up of 14 amino acids.

The chain joins TRBV29-1 to TRBJ2-5; 7 nucleotides agree with TRBD1. The germline gives CDR1 SQVTM, CDR2 ANQGSEA. The CDR3 runs 15 residues. Trimming cost V 4 bases and J 5 bases; bases outside gene matches: 13. CDR3 bases: TGCAGCGTTGGAAGGTTTACAGGGGAGCGGGAGACCCAGTACTTC. It is translated as CSVGRFTGERETQYF.